This T cell receptor beta chain was retrieved from a study of blood T cells in healthy people across ages. As for the study in general: When template switching was applied, about one barcoded beta molecule was captured per two T cells. General study points: With age, beta diversity per million T cells declined roughly linearly, significantly by 40 to 50.

All donors came from Russia, were Caucasian and healthy, and spanned ages roughly 6 to 100. Drawn from each donor were roughly 10 milliliters of peripheral blood. Germline CDR1 ENHRY, CDR2 SYGVKD. This CDR3 comprises 15 residues. Trimming left V 8 bases short and J 8 bases short, with 19 bases between. A second PCR of 7 to 11 cycles used a sample-barcoded 5' primer and a J-beta primer mix. TCRdb reprocessed the 5' RACE reads via MiXCR and lists one record per CDR3 protein. The data contain about 1.6 million distinct CDR3 sequences, roughly 30% of them singletons. As regards this clonotype: Its specificity is not known.

Sequencing was carried out using blood. The V and J genes are TRBV10-3 and TRBJ1-6, with D tentatively TRBD1 (5 bases). The sequence was obtained from a woman between 25 and 40 years old in good health. CDR3: CAIQSQATGHSPLHF. CDR3 DNA sequence: TGTGCCATCCAGTCGCAGGCGACGGGACATTCACCCCTCCACTTT.